Listed below are T cell receptor beta chains from one sample, sequenced in a study of shared clonotypes between healthy human individuals. Repertoires were generated with immunoSEQ multiplex PCR, while TCRdb's copy carries only in-frame clones and drops some. There are some 320,000 clones in the sample; roughly 91% occur only once, and 15% to 20% lies in the top ten. The sequencing input was memory CD8+ T cells sorted from blood. These receptors came from a young man in good health. Both conserved end residues are part of each CDR3. Each record gives: CDR3 length, clone size, J gene, D gene, V gene, CDR3 DNA, CDR3 protein. D genes are given only for firm matches. A row's size may be missing; if present it is once, few, many or a size class.

14,-,TRBJ2-7,TRBD1,TRBV6-5,TGTGCCAGCAGTTACATGGCAGGGGGCTACGAGCAGTACTTC,CASSYMAGGYEQYF
13,-,TRBJ2-3,-,TRBV30,TGTGCCTGGAGTGCAACAGACAGTTCTACGCAGTATTTT,CAWSATDSSTQYF
15,-,TRBJ2-7,TRBD1,TRBV15,TGTGCCACCAGCAGACAGGACAGGGGCTGGTACGAGCAGTACTTC,CATSRQDRGWYEQYF
12,-,TRBJ1-2,TRBD1,TRBV27,TGTGCCAGCAGTTTCTCAGGGGGCGGCTACACCTTC,CASSFSGGGYTF
15,-,TRBJ1-3,-,TRBV13,TGTGCCAGCAGCTCCCCAGTAAGCTCTGGAAACACCATATATTTT,CASSSPVSSGNTIYF
16,few,TRBJ2-7,TRBD1,TRBV25-1,TGTGCCAGCGGCCTCCTGACAGGGCCAAGCTCCTACGAGCAGTACTTC,CASGLLTGPSSYEQYF
13,-,TRBJ2-5,-,TRBV4-3,TGCGCCAGCAGCCTCACCCAACTCGGGACCCAGTACTTC,CASSLTQLGTQYF
14,-,TRBJ1-4,-,TRBV30,TGTGCCTGGACCCGGACAGCAAGAAATGAAAAACTGTTTTTT,CAWTRTARNEKLFF
14,-,TRBJ1-2,TRBD1,TRBV27,TGTGCCAGCAGTTTCACAGGGGCCCCCTATGGCTACACCTTC,CASSFTGAPYGYTF
17,-,TRBJ2-3,TRBD2,TRBV5-3,TGTGCCCGGCCCCCGGGACTAGCGGGAGGGAGCACAGATACGCAGTATTTT,CARPPGLAGGSTDTQYF
18,-,TRBJ2-7,-,TRBV14,TGTGCCAGCAGCCAAGATCACTCCACCGGGACGCTCTCCTACGAGCAGTACTTC,CASSQDHSTGTLSYEQYF
15,-,TRBJ2-5,-,TRBV4-1,TGCGCCAGCAGCCAAGAGGGCAGCTCCTGGGAGACCCAGTACTTC,CASSQEGSSWETQYF
16,-,TRBJ2-2,-,TRBV4-3,TGCGCCAGCAGCCAAGAAATTGGGATTGGTTCCGGGGAGCTGTTTTTT,CASSQEIGIGSGELFF
13,few,TRBJ1-5,-,TRBV7-6,TGTGCCAGCAGCTTAGAACGGAATCAGCCCCAGCATTTT,CASSLERNQPQHF
15,-,TRBJ2-1,-,TRBV4-1,TGCGCCAGCAGCCAAGGGCTAGCGCCTAACAATGAGCAGTTCTTC,CASSQGLAPNNEQFF
16,-,TRBJ1-4,-,TRBV25-1,TGTGCCAGCAGTGACCCTCTCGGGGGGCGCGATGAAAAACTGTTTTTT,CASSDPLGGRDEKLFF
16,-,TRBJ2-7,TRBD2,TRBV10-3,TGTGCCATCAGTGAGTCGACGTTGCGGGAGAGGCACGAGCAGTACTTC,CAISESTLRERHEQYF
15,-,TRBJ1-1,-,TRBV6-1,TGTGCCAGCAGTGGAGTAGCTGCTCGTGGCACTGAAGCTTTCTTT,CASSGVAARGTEAFF
12,-,TRBJ1-2,-,TRBV7-2,TGTGCCAGCGAACAGTTTAACTATGGCTACACCTTC,CASEQFNYGYTF
15,-,TRBJ2-3,TRBD2,TRBV7-9,TGTGCCAGCAGCTTAGCGACTAGCCCAGGGGATACGCAGTATTTT,CASSLATSPGDTQYF
11,-,TRBJ2-2,-,TRBV21-1,TGTGCCAACAGGACCCCCGGGGAGCTGTTTTTT,CANRTPGELFF
16,many,TRBJ1-4,-,TRBV27,TGTGCCAGCAGTACAATATGGACTGGGGGAAATGAAAATCTGTTTTTT,CASSTIWTGGNENLFF